The 20 T cell receptor beta chains listed next were all sequenced from one sample in a study of Ad26.COV2.S vaccination and SARS-CoV-2 variants. Profiled with immunoSEQ multiplex PCR; TCRdb holds only in-frame clones, not every one. The profile covers 350,000 to 500,000 clones, with about nine tenths appearing a single time and approximately 4.3% taken by the ten largest. Noted treatment: around 19 received Ad26.COV2.S at low or high dose, single or two shots; 5 received placebo; per-sample allocation not given. Sampling happened 63 days after the first vaccine or placebo injection. This specimen consisted of peripheral blood, obtained in a trial of Ad26.COV2.S vaccine versus placebo. These receptors all stem from a person aged 18-65 years who received the Ad26.COV2.S COVID-19 vaccine or a placebo.

Comment on this clone: This clone may be a read error of a much larger clone one base away. The CDR3 loop reads CASSLEETQYF. In DNA form, the CDR3 reads TGTGCCAGCAGCTTAGAAGAGACCCAGTACTTC. The chain employs TRBV13 and TRBJ2-5; no firm D call. The germline V gene encodes CDR1 PRHDT and CDR2 FYEKMQ (reference sequence). The V end was cut by 1 base, the J end by 3 bases, with 0 bases between. The CDR3 totals 11 residues. Based on the CDR3 plus reference TRBV13 and TRBJ2-5, the full variable domain is AAGVIQSPRHLIKEKRETATLKCYPIPRHDTVYWYQQGPGQDPQFLISFYEKMQSDKGSIPDRFSAQQFSDYHSELNMSSLELGDSALYFCASSLEETQYFGPGTRLLVL.

The chain couples TRBV14 to TRBJ2-1; D not certain. Per germline, CDR1 SGHDN and CDR2 FVKESK. This CDR3 spans 15 amino acids. Trimming left V 2 bases short and J 4 bases short, with 12 bases between. The CDR3 nucleotides read TGTGCCAGCAGCCAACCGGCGGATGCATACAATGAGCAGTTCTTC. This sequence encodes CASSQPADAYNEQFF. Full variable domain (rest looked up from reference TRBV14 and TRBJ2-1): EAGVTQFPSHSVIEKGQTVTLRCDPISGHDNLYWYRRVMGKEIKFLLHFVKESKQDESGMPNNRFLAERTGGTYSTLKVQPAELEDSGVYFCASSQPADAYNEQFFGPGTRLTVL.

The rearrangement joins TRBV28 to TRBJ1-3; D is unresolved. The CDR3 spans 14 residues. The V end lost 7 bases, the J end lost 1 base, and 11 bases lay between the germline ends. CDR1 and CDR2 from the germline V gene are MDHEN and SYDVKM. CDR3 bases: TGTGCCAGCACCACGGGAGGGTCTGGAAACACCATATATTTT. Translated: CASTTGGSGNTIYF.

This clone was seen just once. The V gene is TRBV7-2, the J gene TRBJ2-1; 10 positions match TRBD2. The CDR3 has 16 amino acids. The germline gives CDR1 SGHTA, CDR2 FQGNSA. V shed 5 bases and J 8 bases; nucleotides not matched to a gene: 12. The CDR3 sequence: CASSLSPASGSYEQFF. The DNA of the CDR3 is TGTGCCAGCAGCCTATCCCCCGCTAGCGGGAGCTATGAGCAGTTCTTC.

The chain combines TRBV5-1 with TRBJ2-3, with 10 bases identical to TRBD2. This CDR3 contains 15 residues. Germline V gene sequence: CDR1 SGHRS, CDR2 YFSETQ. V shed 0 bases, J shed 8 bases, and the junction held 6 bases outside the gene matches. The CDR3 sequence: CASSLGLAGDVTQYF. CDR3 sequence (DNA): TGCGCCAGCAGCTTGGGGCTAGCGGGAGATGTTACGCAGTATTTT.

CDR3 sequence (DNA): TGTGCCAGCAACGGAGGGCCTGTCGACGAGCAGTACTTC. Translated: CASNGGPVDEQYF. V is TRBV28 and J is TRBJ2-7; TRBD2 is a possible D gene (6 bases). CDR1 is MDHEN, CDR2 SYDVKM, per germline. With 7 bases removed from V and 5 bases from J, the gap between germline ends came to 15 bases. The CDR3 length is 13 residues.

This clone was observed a few times. The chain links TRBV6-6 to TRBJ2-1, with unresolved D. The V gene lost 0 bases and the J gene lost 7 bases, with 7 bases spanning the gap. Germline CDR1 MNHNY, CDR2 SVGAGI (reference sequence). There are 13 residues in the CDR3. The CDR3 loop reads CASSYSAYNEQFF. As DNA, the CDR3 is TGTGCCAGCAGTTACTCTGCGTATAATGAGCAGTTCTTC.

The V and J genes are TRBV19 and TRBJ1-1; 8 positions match TRBD1. This CDR3 region has 15 residues. V lost 3 bases to trimming and J lost 1 base; unmatched junction nucleotides: 4. Germline loops: CDR1 LNHDA, CDR2 SQIVND (reference sequence). DNA for the CDR3: TGTGCCAGTAGTATTGACAGGGGATGGAACACTGAAGCTTTCTTT. Amino acid sequence: CASSIDRGWNTEAFF. The full variable domain, in which reference TRBV19 and TRBJ1-1 provide the parts outside the CDR3, is DGGITQSPKYLFRKEGQNVTLSCEQNLNHDAMYWYRQDPGQGLRLIYYSQIVNDFQKGDIAEGYSVSREKKESFPLTVTSAQKNPTAFYLCASSIDRGWNTEAFFGQGTRLTVV.

The genes are TRBV5-5 and TRBJ2-7; D unclear. The CDR3 runs 12 residues. The germline V gene has CDR1 SGHKS and CDR2 YYEKEE (reference sequence). Trimming left V 5 bases short and J 4 bases short, with 10 bases between. CDR3 nucleotide sequence: TGTGCCAGCAGTCCGTCCGGGTACGAGCAGTACTTC. As protein: CASSPSGYEQYF.

CDR3 DNA sequence: TGTGCCAGCAGCGCCCGACAGGGTAGTTCGCAAGGCTACACCTTC. Its translation is CASSARQGSSQGYTF. This chain links TRBV7-9 with TRBJ1-2, with 7 bases fitting TRBD1. The CDR3 has 15 residues. Germline lookup yields CDR1 SEHNR and CDR2 FQNEAQ (reference sequence). With V trimmed by 5 bases and J by 8 bases, 14 bases remained unmatched.

Here the CDR3 DNA reads TGTGCCAGCAGTCCAGGCCTGAGAAGGGGCCAAGAGACCCAGTACTTC. Encoded protein: CASSPGLRRGQETQYF. The chain links TRBV28 to TRBJ2-5, with D perhaps matching TRBD1 (5 bases). The germline gives CDR1 MDHEN, CDR2 SYDVKM. This CDR3 has 16 amino acids. Trimming pared 5 bases from V and 1 base from J, leaving 17 bases between.

The count of this clone is one. The chain is built from TRBV7-2 and TRBJ2-7, with 7 bases identical to TRBD2. From germline, CDR1 is SGHTA and CDR2 FQGNSA. This CDR3 is 15 amino acids long. V was clipped by 1 base and J by 2 bases; unmatched bases: 5. In nucleotides, the CDR3 is TGTGCCAGCAGCTTAGGTTGGCTAGCGGCCTACGAGCAGTACTTC. Translation: CASSLGWLAAYEQYF. Together with reference TRBV7-2 and TRBJ2-7, the CDR3 gives the full variable domain: GAGVSQSPSNKVTEKGKDVELRCDPISGHTALYWYRQSLGQGLEFLIYFQGNSAPDKSGLPSDRFSAERTGGSVSTLTIQRTQQEDSAVYLCASSLGWLAAYEQYFGPGTRLTVT.

This chain uses TRBV9 with TRBJ2-5, with TRBD2 matching over 10 bases. V lost 3 bases and J lost 3; bases outside the gene matches: 5. Germline values: CDR1 SGDLS, CDR2 YYNGEE. The CDR3 contains 15 residues. The DNA for the CDR3 is TGTGCCAGCAGCGGGACTAGCGGACGAAAAGAGACCCAGTACTTC. Encoded protein: CASSGTSGRKETQYF.

This rearrangement joins TRBV11-3 to TRBJ2-1, with 10 bases matching TRBD2. CDR1 SGHNT and CDR2 YENEEA come from the germline V gene. V shed 5 bases, J shed 6 bases, and the junction held 7 bases outside the gene matches. This CDR3 is built from 15 residues. The CDR3 DNA reads as TGTGCCAGCAGCCAAGATCCTAGCGGGGGCAATGAGCAGTTCTTC. Protein product: CASSQDPSGGNEQFF.

V is TRBV2 and J is TRBJ1-4; weak D call: TRBD1 (5 bases). The germline gives CDR1 SNHLY, CDR2 FYNNEI. The ends were cut back, 2 bases at V and 7 bases at J, with 11 bases in the middle. The CDR3 is 14 amino acids. This CDR3 reads CASSESGYSEKLFF. The CDR3, as DNA: TGTGCCAGCAGTGAATCAGGGTACTCTGAAAAACTGTTTTTT.

This clone was seen a handful of times. J is TRBJ2-7 and V is TRBV7-9; 10 bases map to TRBD1. J was trimmed by 6 bases and V by 4 bases; bases with no gene match: 9. Germline loops: CDR1 SEHNR, CDR2 FQNEAQ (reference sequence). CDR3 size: 15 residues. CDR3 sequence reads: CASSYSGTGVREQYF. Here the CDR3 DNA reads TGTGCCAGCAGCTACTCTGGGACAGGGGTCCGCGAGCAGTACTTC.

The J gene is TRBJ1-5, the V gene TRBV6-4, with D unresolved. This CDR3 is built from 17 residues. V was cut by 2 bases and J by 1 base, with 15 bases left in between. Germline assignment: CDR1 MRHNA and CDR2 SNTAGT. CDR3 DNA: TGTGCCAGCAGTGACCCCCCCGTCCGGGGAAGCAATCAGCCCCAGCATTTT. Translating gives CASSDPPVRGSNQPQHF.

The rearrangement uses TRBV2 and TRBJ2-2; the D is unclear. Trimming shortened V by 11 bases and J by 8 bases, and 12 bases separated the two germline ends. This CDR3 contains 11 residues. From germline, CDR1 is SNHLY and CDR2 FYNNEI. In nucleotides, the CDR3 is TGTGCCTACACGCTGCGTGGGGAGCTGTTTTTT. This translates into CAYTLRGELFF.

The chain is built from TRBV12-3 or TRBV12-4 and TRBJ2-1, with D tentatively TRBD1 or TRBD2 (5 bases each). With 6 bases removed from V and 7 bases from J, the gap between germline ends came to 13 bases. CDR3 size: 13 residues. The CDR3: CASSSAGGNEQFF. CDR3 nucleotides: TGTGCCAGCAGCTCGGCTGGGGGTAATGAGCAGTTCTTC.

The CDR3 protein is CASSPGPHTDTQYF. The CDR3 bases are TGTGCCAGCTCGCCCGGGCCCCACACAGATACGCAGTATTTT. The chain is built from TRBV18 and TRBJ2-3; D not certain. This CDR3 is 14 amino acids long. CDR1 is KGHSH, CDR2 LQKENI, per germline. The V gene lost 6 bases and the J gene lost 2 bases, with 12 bases spanning the gap.